The 10 T cell receptor beta chains reported below all come from one sample, sequenced in a study of CD8 T cells in ankylosing spondylitis (dated by TCRdb to the late 2010s). The library was made by 5' RACE. TCRdb lists the instrument as Illumina HiSeq 2500. Clones were called with MiXCR by TCRdb after fastp trimmed the public reads at Q25, and only in-frame beta chains were retained. Records with the same CDR3 protein are collapsed into one entry carrying the most frequent genes and DNA. The table for this sample lists 50,000 to 75,000 distinct CDR3 sequences; about 6.2% of them were counted only once. Approximately 4.5% of the sample is taken by the ten largest. Sequencing was carried out using synovial fluid, either unsorted or a sorted T cell fraction (not recorded which). These receptors were taken from a male donor with ankylosing spondylitis.

This clonotype came up many times. The chain is built from TRBV7-8 and TRBJ1-1; unclear D gene. With 4 bases removed from V and 1 base from J, the gap between germline ends came to 7 bases. The V gene's germline CDR1 is SGHVS and CDR2 FQNEAQ. This CDR3 region has 13 residues. CDR3 sequence (DNA): TGTGCCAGCAGCTATGGGTGGAACACTGAAGCTTTCTTT. Translating it yields CASSYGWNTEAFF.

A single count supports this clonotype. V gene TRBV7-2 combines with J gene TRBJ2-2; D not resolved. This CDR3 has 15 residues. Trimming stripped 5 bases from V and 3 bases from J, with 13 bases between. Germline loops: CDR1 SGHTA, CDR2 FQGNSA. CDR3 residues: CASSPRAGHTGELFF. The CDR3 nucleotides are TGTGCCAGCAGCCCACGGGCAGGACACACCGGGGAGCTGTTTTTT.

There are many counts of this clonotype. The chain combines TRBV25-1 with TRBJ2-3; possible D gene TRBD1, 6 bases. V was clipped by 5 bases and J by 5 bases, with 14 bases between them. The CDR3 loop spans 14 amino acids. Germline values: CDR1 MGHDK, CDR2 SYGVNS. The CDR3 is CASSLQGAIDTQYF. In DNA form, the CDR3 reads TGTGCCAGCAGTCTACAGGGAGCGATAGATACGCAGTATTTT. The full variable domain, completed using reference TRBV25-1 and TRBJ2-3, is EADIYQTPRYLVIGTGKKITLECSQTMGHDKMYWYQQDPGMELHLIHYSYGVNSTEKGDLSSESTVSRIRTEHFPLTLESARPSHTSQYLCASSLQGAIDTQYFGPGTRLTVL.

This clonotype was observed at least ten times. The chain combines TRBV20-1 with TRBJ2-7; maybe TRBD2 (5 bases). This CDR3 comprises 14 residues. Germline CDR1 is DFQATT and CDR2 is SNEGSKA (reference sequence). Trimming left V 0 bases short and J 3 bases short, with 12 bases between. The CDR3 protein is CSARDGERLYEQYF. CDR3 nucleotide sequence: TGCAGTGCTAGAGACGGGGAGAGACTCTACGAGCAGTACTTC.

This clonotype was seen more than once but under ten times. The gene calls are TRBV5-5 and TRBJ2-3; a possible D gene is TRBD1 (7 bases). CDR1 is SGHKS and CDR2 is YYEKEE in the germline V gene (reference sequence). Trimming left V 4 bases short and J 6 bases short, with 24 bases between. The CDR3 covers 17 residues. The CDR3 loop reads CASSPHTFQGGKDTQYF. The CDR3 DNA reads TGTGCCAGCAGCCCCCACACGTTCCAGGGGGGAAAGGATACGCAGTATTTT.

This clonotype was detected a few times. The J gene is TRBJ1-5, the V gene TRBV6-2 or TRBV6-3; no firm D call. CDR3 length: 15 amino acids. Germline V gene data show CDR1 as MNHEY and CDR2 as SVGEGT. Trimming removed 3 bases at V and 5 bases at J, with 14 bases between. CDR3 nucleotide sequence: TGTGCCAGCAGTTATCGGCTCCTACCCGATCAGCCCCAGCATTTT. Protein product: CASSYRLLPDQPQHF.

This clonotype was observed a handful of times. V is TRBV7-2 and J is TRBJ2-7; 7 bases match TRBD2. This CDR3 region has 13 residues. J lost 4 bases, V lost 6 bases, and 6 bases had no gene match. Germline CDR1 reads SGHTA; CDR2 reads FQGNSA. The CDR3 DNA follows: TGTGCCAGCAGGTGGGGGGGAGGGTACGAGCAGTACTTC. It specifies CASRWGGGYEQYF.

Ten or more counts support this clonotype. The V and J genes are TRBV28 and TRBJ2-7; TRBD2 aligns across 9 bases. With V trimmed by 7 bases and J by 4 bases, 2 bases remained unmatched. CDR3 length: 12 amino acids. Germline CDR1 reads MDHEN; CDR2 reads SYDVKM. The CDR3 protein is CASISGSYEQYF. CDR3 in DNA: TGTGCCAGCATTAGCGGGAGTTACGAGCAGTACTTC. Drawing the rest from reference TRBV28 and TRBJ2-7, the complete variable domain is DVKVTQSSRYLVKRTGEKVFLECVQDMDHENMFWYRQDPGLGLRLIYFSYDVKMKEKGDIPEGYSVSREKKERFSLILESASTNQTSMYLCASISGSYEQYFGPGTRLTVT.

This clonotype was observed a handful of times. V is TRBV11-1 and J is TRBJ1-2; 9 nucleotides match TRBD1. V dropped 0 bases and J dropped 3; count of bases not matched to a gene: 11. Germline V gene sequence: CDR1 SGHAT, CDR2 FQDESV (reference sequence). The CDR3 length is 18 residues. CDR3 in amino acids: CASSLASGTGLRYYGYTF. For the CDR3, the DNA is TGTGCCAGCAGCTTAGCCTCCGGGACAGGGTTAAGATACTATGGCTACACCTTC.

This clonotype was recorded a few times. The chain couples TRBV7-6 to TRBJ2-1; TRBD1 agrees at 9 bases. CDR1 and CDR2 from the germline V gene are SGHVS and FNYEAQ. V was clipped by 5 bases and J by 7 bases; unmatched bases: 9. There are 15 residues in the CDR3. The CDR3 DNA reads TGTGCCAGCAGCATAACAGGGGGCCCCTTTAATGAGCAGTTCTTC. It is translated as CASSITGGPFNEQFF.